The present T cell receptor beta chain was sequenced within a study of glioma-infiltrating T cells after dendritic cell vaccination. This CDR3 region has 17 residues. J lost 2 bases, V lost 5 bases, and 10 bases had no gene match. CDR1 and CDR2 from the germline V gene are SGHNT and YENEEA. Only in-frame clones appear in the TCRdb table, and some are missing; sequencing was by immunoSEQ multiplex PCR. The repertoire consists of 75,000 to 100,000 clones, with around three quarters occurring once and the leading ten covering roughly 5.6%. This sequence originates from a human donor with glioblastoma. The chain joins TRBV11-3 to TRBJ2-1; TRBD2 matches 9 bases. Sample: blood, taken before dendritic cell vaccination. CDR3 in DNA: TGTGCCAGCAGCCCCCGGATAGCGGGGGACCCCTACAATGAGCAGTTCTTC. This codes for CASSPRIAGDPYNEQFF.